Listed below are T cell receptor beta chains from one sample, sequenced in a study of blood T cell repertoires in COVID-19. The method was immunoSEQ multiplex PCR; TCRdb's version includes in-frame clones alone and lacks a portion of them. Of approximately 170,000 clones in the sample, about four fifths are singletons; the top ten hold less than 10%. Sequenced input: peripheral blood. These receptors were obtained from a woman in her 70s with COVID-19, enrolled during active disease. The conserved cysteine and the conserved F or W are not part of the CDR3 here. Each record gives: clone size, V gene, J gene, CDR3 length, CDR3 protein. Rows give clone size only sometimes, using once, few, many, or a class for an expanded clone.

NA	TRBV2	TRBJ2-7	12	ASSPGQGRSEQY
NA	TRBV7-2	TRBJ2-4	12	ASSLDLAKNIQY
NA	TRBV5-4	TRBJ2-1	13	ASISSGSSYNEQF
NA	TRBV5-6	TRBJ2-5	13	ASSPLAGGQETQY
NA	TRBV7-9	TRBJ2-7	14	ASSDWDGRLFGEQY
few	TRBV28	TRBJ2-1	10	ASRGSVGEQF
NA	TRBV27	TRBJ1-6	11	ASSFRGYSPLH
few	TRBV9	TRBJ1-2	13	ASSVVGQGTSGYT
NA	TRBV30	TRBJ1-2	14	AWSGQGKIENYGYT
NA	TRBV14	TRBJ2-7	9	ASSQALEQY
NA	TRBV6-5	TRBJ1-2	13	ASSFLQGNNYGYT
NA	TRBV7-2	TRBJ1-1	11	ASSLSGRTEAF
NA	TRBV6-2/TRBV6-3	TRBJ2-1	12	ASSRGTQYNEQF
NA	TRBV5-1	TRBJ1-4	13	ASSSQGLGNEKLF
NA	TRBV6-6	TRBJ2-5	12	ASSSKGGPMAQY
once	TRBV24-1	TRBJ2-3	11	ATSPGGTDTQY